Given below is one T cell receptor beta chain in context. The antigen is unknown. This entry is derived from a study of CD8+ T cells in alopecia areata. Across the whole study: A regimen of oral tofacitinib, 5 to 10 mg twice daily, was given to treated patients. The drug, tofacitinib, lasted 6 to 18 months, followed by 6 months off drug. General study findings and limits: Whereas mice showed it more clearly, TCR sharing across patients was murkier, possibly because of HLA.

Peripheral blood and lesional scalp punch biopsies came from alopecia areata patients. Per the germline V gene, CDR1 is SGHNT and CDR2 is YYREEE (reference sequence). V dropped 0 bases and J dropped 10; count of bases not matched to a gene: 3. The length of the CDR3 is 13 residues. The sequencing template was cDNA reverse transcribed from extracted RNA. Clones were sequenced by immunoSEQ multiplex PCR, and TCRdb holds only the in-frame ones, with some missing. This sample has 100,000 to 150,000 clones, with roughly 61% found just once. The specimen comprised CD4+ T cells sorted from blood, sampled at week 0. The chain combines TRBV5-4 with TRBJ2-1; TRBD2 matches 8 bases. This receptor was identified in a human donor with alopecia areata. CDR3 protein: CASSLEQREEQFF. The CDR3, as DNA: TGTGCCAGCAGCTTGGAGCAGCGGGAGGAGCAGTTCTTC.